This T cell receptor beta chain was identified in a study of shared clonotypes between healthy human individuals. Study overall: Every donor yielded three CD4 naive, three CD4 memory, two CD8 naive and one CD8 memory plate.

This clone was seen a single time. Assay: immunoSEQ multiplex PCR; the TCRdb copy retains only in-frame clones and omits some. The sample contains about 1 million clones, roughly 75% of which appear only once. V shed 8 bases, J shed 0 bases, and the junction held 4 bases outside the gene matches. Germline CDR1 is WNHNN and CDR2 is SYGVQD (reference sequence). The CDR3 has 14 residues. What was sequenced was memory CD4+ T cells sorted from blood. Subset here: CD45RA-negative fraction. The chain carries TRBV10-1 and TRBJ2-7, with TRBD2 matching over 10 bases. The clonotype comes from a man between 18 and 35 years old in good health. CDR3 region: CASQAGGSSYEQYF. CDR3 DNA: TGCGCCAGCCAAGCGGGGGGGAGCTCCTACGAGCAGTACTTC.